Following are 29 T cell receptor beta chains from one sample sequenced in a study of T-cell reconstitution after alpha-beta-depleted transplantation in children (dated by TCRdb to 2016 to 2017). The treatment or condition label corresponds to: allogeneic hematopoietic cell transplantation with graft depleted of TCRalphabeta T cells and CD19 B cells. The method was PCR. TCRdb shows the sequencer as Illumina HiSeq 2500. TCR library preparation used molecular barcoding, with unique molecular identifiers applied to normalize quantification of the TCRbeta repertoire. Through fastp at Q25 and MiXCR, TCRdb rebuilt clones from the public reads, retaining in-frame beta chains. Merged by CDR3 protein, the rows form single entries marked with the most common genes and DNA. The table for this sample lists 55,000 to 70,000 distinct CDR3 sequences; under 13% of them were counted only once. The top ten constitute roughly 13% of the sample.

The sample was PBMCs, taken before TCRalphabeta/CD19-depleted stem cell transplant. The receptors were gathered from a boy younger than 18 with acute myeloid leukemia, due to receive a stem cell transplant.

The chain joins TRBV19 to TRBJ1-6, with 8 bases aligning to TRBD1. The CDR3 is 17 residues long. V gave up 3 bases and J gave up 5 bases; unmatched junction bases: 9. From germline, CDR1 is LNHDA and CDR2 SQIVND (reference sequence). The CDR3 is CASSIPGRGQDNSPLHF. Written as DNA, the CDR3 is TGTGCCAGTAGTATTCCTGGCAGGGGGCAGGATAATTCACCCCTCCACTTT.

This clonotype has more than one count but fewer than ten. V is TRBV30 and J is TRBJ2-1; no definite D call. V gave up 3 bases and J gave up 15 bases, with 9 bases separating them. This CDR3 region has 9 residues. Germline V gene sequence: CDR1 GTSNPN, CDR2 SVGIG (reference sequence). The CDR3 sequence is CAWSTKGFF. The CDR3 DNA is TGTGCCTGGAGCACCAAGGGGTTCTTC.

This clonotype was seen many times. The chain is built from TRBV11-1 and TRBJ2-7; 9 nucleotides align to TRBD2. V dropped 1 base and J dropped 3; count of bases not matched to a gene: 4. Germline CDR1 reads SGHAT; CDR2 reads FQDESV (reference sequence). The CDR3 spans 15 residues. CDR3 DNA sequence: TGTGCCAGCAGCTTAGGAGCGGGAGGTCTCTACGAGCAGTACTTC. It specifies CASSLGAGGLYEQYF.

At least ten counts were recorded for this clonotype. V gene TRBV7-9 combines with J gene TRBJ1-2; no clear D. Germline V gene data show CDR1 as SEHNR and CDR2 as FQNEAQ (reference sequence). There are 14 residues in the CDR3. Trimming shortened V by 6 bases and J by 2 bases, and 13 bases separated the two germline ends. In DNA form, the CDR3 reads TGTGCCAGCAGTACCGGAGGAGGGAACTATGGCTACACCTTC. The encoded protein is CASSTGGGNYGYTF.

This clonotype occurred many times. This CDR3 reads CASSLAGLAGAPLSTDTQYF. In DNA, the CDR3 is TGCGCCAGCAGCTTGGCGGGACTAGCGGGGGCCCCACTTAGCACAGATACGCAGTATTTT. This chain joins TRBV5-1 and TRBJ2-3; TRBD2 matches at 14 bases. Germline-derived CDR1 and CDR2 are SGHRS and YFSETQ. J was trimmed by 0 bases and V by 0 bases; bases with no gene match: 9. The CDR3 is 20 residues long.

At least ten counts were recorded for this clonotype. DNA of the CDR3: TGCAGTGCCCCCGGGACTAGCTCCCTTCGTGAGCAGTTCTTC. Encoded protein: CSAPGTSSLREQFF. The chain joins TRBV20-1 to TRBJ2-1; 9 positions agree with TRBD2. Germline values: CDR1 DFQATT, CDR2 SNEGSKA (reference sequence). Trimming removed 6 bases from V and 9 bases from J; junction bases left unmatched: 12. This CDR3 spans 14 amino acids.

This clonotype was seen repeatedly, ten times or more. The chain combines TRBV14 with TRBJ1-6; D ambiguous. The CDR3 loop spans 17 amino acids. Trimming removed 0 bases at V and 9 bases at J, with 18 bases between. Germline V CDR1 and CDR2: SGHDN, FVKESK. The CDR3 spells CASSQDPTASAGSPLHF. DNA for the CDR3: TGTGCCAGCAGCCAAGATCCGACGGCCTCGGCGGGTTCACCCCTCCACTTT.

This clonotype has a count of ten or more. This rearrangement joins TRBV5-1 to TRBJ2-3, with 12 bases fitting TRBD2. Trimming removed 6 bases from V and 2 bases from J; junction bases left unmatched: 4. This CDR3 has 15 amino acids. The germline V gene encodes CDR1 SGHRS and CDR2 YFSETQ. The CDR3 reads CASKTSGGNTDTQYF. CDR3 DNA sequence: TGCGCCAGCAAAACTAGCGGGGGGAACACAGATACGCAGTATTTT.

Ten or more counts support this clonotype. The rearrangement links TRBV28 to TRBJ1-1; D not certain. This CDR3 is built from 13 residues. Germline CDR1 is MDHEN and CDR2 is SYDVKM. V dropped 3 bases and J dropped 6 bases, with 11 bases sitting between them. CDR3 DNA sequence: TGTGCCAGCAGTTTTGTCCAGGAGCCTGAAGCTTTCTTT. Translation: CASSFVQEPEAFF.

This clonotype was picked up a small number of times. The chain combines TRBV5-1 with TRBJ2-7; D might be TRBD2 (6 bases). Trimming shortened V by 0 bases and J by 6 bases, and 7 bases separated the two germline ends. From germline, CDR1 is SGHRS and CDR2 YFSETQ. The CDR3 consists of 12 residues. CDR3 sequence (DNA): TGCGCCAGCAGCTTGGGGCGGGGCGAGCAGTACTTC. Protein sequence: CASSLGRGEQYF.

This chain joins TRBV11-1 and TRBJ1-6; tentative D call: TRBD1 (6 bases). Trimming took off 2 bases at V and 2 bases at J, with 16 bases between the two ends. Per the germline V gene, CDR1 is SGHAT and CDR2 is FQDESV (reference sequence). This CDR3 contains 18 residues. CDR3 in amino acids: CASSLSGGGEAYNSPLHF. The CDR3 bases are TGTGCCAGCAGCTTAAGTGGAGGGGGAGAAGCCTATAATTCACCCCTCCACTTT. The full variable domain, its missing parts supplied by reference TRBV11-1 and TRBJ1-6, is EAEVAQSPRYKITEKSQAVAFWCDPISGHATLYWYRQILGQGPELLVQFQDESVVDDSQLPKDRFSAERLKGVDSTLKIQPAELGDSAMYLCASSLSGGGEAYNSPLHFGNGTRLTVT.

As to this clonotype: A single base separates this from a much larger clone, so it may be a read error. The rearrangement joins TRBV7-9 to TRBJ2-5; 7 positions match TRBD2. Germline V gene data show CDR1 as SEHNR and CDR2 as FQNEAQ (reference sequence). This CDR3 contains 15 residues. This CDR3 is CASSRSGTTQETRYF. The CDR3 DNA reads TGTGCCAGCAGCCGATCCGGGACTACCCAAGAGACCCGGTACTTC.

This clonotype has ten or more counts. This chain links TRBV7-2 with TRBJ2-3; TRBD2 aligns across 9 bases. V dropped 5 bases and J dropped 1; count of bases not matched to a gene: 4. The CDR3 loop spans 15 amino acids. Germline V gives CDR1 SGHTA, CDR2 FQGNSA. Written as DNA, the CDR3 is TGTGCCAGCAGCCCTTGGACTAGCGGCACAGATACGCAGTATTTT. This codes for CASSPWTSGTDTQYF.

This clonotype has ten or more counts. The chain links TRBV12-3 or TRBV12-4 to TRBJ2-3, with 7 bases identical to TRBD2. The V gene end was trimmed by 6 bases and the J gene end by 3 bases; junction bases not matched to a gene: 12. The CDR3 has 16 residues. The CDR3 DNA follows: TGTGCCAGCAGCCAAGCGGGGCCCCCCTCGACAGATACGCAGTATTTT. This codes for CASSQAGPPSTDTQYF.

Many counts were recorded for this clonotype. This chain links TRBV5-1 with TRBJ1-1; perhaps TRBD1 as D (5 bases). The germline V gene encodes CDR1 SGHRS and CDR2 YFSETQ. The V and J ends lost 0 bases and 0 bases respectively, with 15 bases between them. This CDR3 has 17 amino acids. The CDR3 region is CASSLGGGVGMNTEAFF. The DNA for the CDR3 is TGCGCCAGCAGCTTGGGCGGAGGGGTGGGCATGAACACTGAAGCTTTCTTT.

Ten or more counts support this clonotype. The rearrangement uses TRBV12-3 or TRBV12-4 and TRBJ2-5; a possible D gene is TRBD2 (6 bases). The CDR3 extends over 13 amino acids. Trimming cost V 5 bases and J 9 bases, with 16 bases left between them. The CDR3 protein is CASSARESWAQYF. The DNA of the CDR3 is TGTGCCAGCAGTGCGCGGGAATCTTGGGCCCAGTACTTC.

This clonotype was seen repeatedly, ten times or more. The J gene is TRBJ2-3, the V gene TRBV12-3 or TRBV12-4; 7 bases align to TRBD2. This CDR3 comprises 16 residues. V was pared by 3 bases and J by 4 bases, with 10 bases of the junction left unmatched. As DNA, the CDR3 is TGTGCCAGCAGTTTGGCCTTACTAGCGAACGCAGATACGCAGTATTTT. It yields the protein CASSLALLANADTQYF.

This clonotype showed up many times. The chain has TRBV4-2 and TRBJ2-1, with a possible D match to TRBD2 (5 bases). Germline V gene data show CDR1 as LGHNA and CDR2 as YNFKEQ. V lost 2 bases, J lost 6 bases, and 11 bases lay in between. The CDR3 is 14 residues long. The chain's CDR3 is CASSQLAGPNEQFF. The CDR3 DNA reads TGTGCCAGCAGCCAACTAGCCGGCCCCAATGAGCAGTTCTTC.

A word on this clonotype: Being one base from a much bigger clone, this may be a read error. This chain uses TRBV5-4 with TRBJ2-2; 8 bases are shared with TRBD1. The CDR3 spans 16 residues. CDR1 is SGHNT and CDR2 is YYREEE in the germline V gene (reference sequence). CDR3 region: CASSLGGTGNTGEQFF. The CDR3 DNA reads TGTGCCAGCAGCTTGGGAGGGACAGGAAACACCGGGGAGCAGTTTTTT.

This clonotype was seen many times. The chain has TRBV7-2 and TRBJ2-1; D remains unclear. Trimming removed 1 base from V and 2 bases from J, with 12 bases in between. The CDR3 is 16 amino acids. CDR1 is SGHTA, CDR2 FQGNSA, per germline. The CDR3 region is CASSLVSSITYNEQFF. CDR3 sequence (DNA): TGTGCCAGCAGCTTAGTATCGAGTATTACCTACAATGAGCAGTTCTTC.

There are many counts of this clonotype. J is TRBJ2-1 and V is TRBV4-3; the match to TRBD2 covers 11 bases. Looked up from germline, CDR1 is LGHNA and CDR2 is YSLEER. This CDR3 region has 17 residues. Unmatched junction bases numbered 9, after V lost 4 bases and J lost 4 bases. The CDR3 loop reads CASSLGHGTSGYNEQFF. The CDR3 DNA reads TGCGCCAGCAGCCTAGGACATGGGACTAGCGGTTACAATGAGCAGTTCTTC.

This clonotype was picked up a small number of times. The chain carries TRBV28 and TRBJ1-5, with D possibly being TRBD1 (6 bases). V was shortened by 3 bases and J by 7 bases, with 13 bases between the two germline ends. The CDR3 totals 14 residues. Looked up from germline, CDR1 is MDHEN and CDR2 is SYDVKM. The CDR3 here is CASSFRGGGQPQHF. In nucleotides, the CDR3 is TGTGCCAGCAGTTTTCGAGGGGGAGGCCAGCCCCAGCATTTT.

This clonotype was seen many times. This sequence joins TRBV29-1 and TRBJ2-7, with 9 bases matching TRBD1. After removal of 6 bases from V and 3 bases from J, the junction contained 3 bases not matched to a gene. The CDR3 has 12 amino acids. Germline V lookup: CDR1 SQVTM, CDR2 ANQGSEA. CDR3 DNA: TGCAGCGTGGAGGGACAGGGCTACGAGCAGTACTTC. Its translation: CSVEGQGYEQYF.

This clonotype was seen ten or more times. V is TRBV15 and J is TRBJ2-7; no clear D. The CDR3 totals 14 residues. The ends were cut back, 6 bases at V and 2 bases at J, with 14 bases in the middle. Per germline, CDR1 LNHNV and CDR2 YYDKDF (reference sequence). CDR3 nucleotides: TGTGCCACCAGTTTTACGTCCGGCACCTACGAGCAGTACTTC. Amino acid sequence: CATSFTSGTYEQYF.

The chain couples TRBV30 to TRBJ2-7; 8 nucleotides align to TRBD2. In germline, CDR1 is GTSNPN, CDR2 SVGIG (reference sequence). V dropped 4 bases and J dropped 0; count of bases not matched to a gene: 14. There are 17 residues in the CDR3. CDR3 sequence: CAWTLGLAGSRSYEQYF. The CDR3 nucleotides are TGTGCCTGGACCCTTGGCCTAGCGGGTTCACGCTCCTACGAGCAGTACTTC.

This clonotype rates as medium-sized. J is TRBJ2-2 and V is TRBV11-2; D is uncertain. The CDR3 is made up of 15 amino acids. Germline loops: CDR1 SGHAT, CDR2 FQNNGV. Trimming cost V 4 bases and J 3 bases, with 12 bases left between them. The CDR3 sequence is CASSSTVGDTGELFF. The DNA of the CDR3 is TGTGCCAGCAGCTCGACCGTAGGTGACACCGGGGAGCTGTTTTTT.

This clonotype was detected only a few times. The chain employs TRBV18 and TRBJ1-1, with TRBD1 matching 8 bases. This CDR3 region has 16 residues. CDR1 and CDR2 from the germline V gene are KGHSH and LQKENI. J gave up 3 bases and V 3 bases, and 9 bases lay outside the gene matches. CDR3 region: CASSPWTGNAYTEAFF. The CDR3, as DNA: TGTGCCAGCTCACCCTGGACAGGGAATGCGTACACTGAAGCTTTCTTT.

This clonotype came up a few times. The chain carries TRBV29-1 and TRBJ2-7; possibly TRBD2 for D (6 bases). The V and J ends lost 4 bases and 5 bases respectively, with 15 bases between them. The CDR3 is 13 residues long. From germline, CDR1 is SQVTM and CDR2 ANQGSEA. For the CDR3, the DNA is TGCAGCGTTGGAGGGCGGGGAAGCCACGAGCAGTACTTC. This codes for CSVGGRGSHEQYF.

This clonotype was found a few times. The V call is TRBV6-6, the J call TRBJ2-3, with D possibly TRBD2 on 6 matching bases. This CDR3 spans 12 amino acids. Germline V gene sequence: CDR1 MNHNY, CDR2 SVGAGI (reference sequence). V was trimmed by 7 bases and J by 8 bases, leaving 13 bases between them. CDR3 residues: CASTEEGGTQYF. CDR3 DNA: TGTGCCAGCACGGAGGAGGGAGGTACGCAGTATTTT.